This is a list of T cell receptor beta chains from one sample in a study of beta chain features in type 1 diabetes. Some clones are missing from TCRdb's copy, which holds only in-frame ones; the method was immunoSEQ multiplex PCR. Here the sample spans 350,000 to 450,000 clones, roughly 16% being singletons. The sample consisted of naive CD4+ T cells from blood. The receptor set was obtained from a woman aged 18 to 35 in good health. Both conserved end residues are part of each CDR3. Each record gives: CDR3 DNA, CDR3 protein, clone size, D gene, J gene, CDR3 length, V gene. A D gene is named only where the DNA matches it firmly. Not all rows give a size; the values are once, few, many and, for expanded clones, a class.

TGCAGCGTTCTGGGACAGCAATGGGGTTCTGGGACCGGGGAGCTGTTTTTT	CSVLGQQWGSGTGELFF	-	TRBD1	TRBJ2-2	17	TRBV29-1
TGTGCCTGGAGTGCGGGAGCGCCTTTCTGGGAGTACTTC	CAWSAGAPFWEYF	-	-	TRBJ2-7	13	TRBV30
TGTGCCAGCAGTGAAGGGAGGTGGTCGAGGGGCAATCAGCCCCAGCATTTT	CASSEGRWSRGNQPQHF	-	-	TRBJ1-5	17	TRBV6-1
TGTGCCAGCAGTCCCTATAGCAATCAGCCCCAGCATTTT	CASSPYSNQPQHF	few	-	TRBJ1-5	13	TRBV27
TGTGCGGCCGTTAGGGGAGGCGAGACCCAGTACTTC	CAAVRGGETQYF	-	-	TRBJ2-5	12	TRBV30
TGTGCCTGGAGCGAGGGCAACGGGAACACAGATACGCAGTATTTT	CAWSEGNGNTDTQYF	few	-	TRBJ2-3	15	TRBV30
TGTGCCAGCACCGGACAGGTTTCTCGCAATGAGCAGTTCTTC	CASTGQVSRNEQFF	-	TRBD1	TRBJ2-1	14	TRBV25-1
TGTGCCTGGACCCGGAGAGACAGGGGCCGCTACGAGCAGTACTTC	CAWTRRDRGRYEQYF	-	TRBD1	TRBJ2-7	15	TRBV30
TGCGCCAGCAAGCCCGCCGGGGCCAACGTCCTGACTTTC	CASKPAGANVLTF	-	-	TRBJ2-6	13	TRBV5-1
TGCAGCGTTGGGACAGGGGCGCTCACTGAAGCTTTCTTT	CSVGTGALTEAFF	-	TRBD1	TRBJ1-1	13	TRBV29-1
TGTGCCAGCAGCCAGCAGGGACAGTTTAGCAATCAGCCCCAGCATTTT	CASSQQGQFSNQPQHF	few	TRBD1	TRBJ1-5	16	TRBV4-2
TGTGCCAGCAGCCCCCATAACACTGAAGCTTTCTTT	CASSPHNTEAFF	few	-	TRBJ1-1	12	TRBV9
TGTGCCACCAGCAGAACCTCGACAGGGAGTCAAGAGACCCAGTACTTC	CATSRTSTGSQETQYF	-	TRBD1	TRBJ2-5	16	TRBV15
TGTGCCACCAGCAGAGGACTAGCGGGGTCCTACGAGCAGTACTTC	CATSRGLAGSYEQYF	few	TRBD2	TRBJ2-7	15	TRBV15